What follows are 31 T cell receptor beta chains derived from one specimen sequenced in a study of identical twins. TCRdb re-analysed the 5' RACE reads in MiXCR, keeping a single row per CDR3 protein. The table shows hundreds of thousands of distinct CDR3 sequences, with about a fifth occurring only once. The sample also formed part of further work on yellow fever vaccine responses in identical twins.

Input material: CD4+ T cells sorted from blood. The receptors come from a young woman in good health.

This clonotype was detected only a few times. The chain is built from TRBV5-1 and TRBJ2-1, with a weak D call TRBD1 (6 bases). V lost 4 bases and J lost 0, with 11 bases in between. This CDR3 region has 15 residues. Germline CDR1 reads SGHRS; CDR2 reads YFSETQ. CDR3 nucleotides: TGCGCCAGCAGCGCTAGGGACATCTCCTACAATGAGCAGTTCTTC. Protein: CASSARDISYNEQFF.

The rearrangement links TRBV15 to TRBJ2-3, with unresolved D. V shed 2 bases and J shed 6 bases, with 9 bases lying between them. The CDR3 runs to 13 residues. The germline gives CDR1 LNHNV, CDR2 YYDKDF (reference sequence). CDR3 bases: TGTGCCACCAGCAGACCACCACGGGATACGCAGTATTTT. It codes for CATSRPPRDTQYF.

The chain combines TRBV27 with TRBJ1-5; D gene uncertain. Trimming stripped 5 bases from V and 6 bases from J, with 14 bases between. Germline V gene sequence: CDR1 MNHEY, CDR2 SMNVEV (reference sequence). The CDR3 contains 14 residues. CDR3 nucleotide sequence: TGTGCCAGCAGTCCTAACCGACCGGTTCAGCCCCAGCATTTT. Its translation: CASSPNRPVQPQHF.

This clonotype showed up just a few times. The chain has TRBV7-3 and TRBJ1-1; D remains ambiguous. CDR1 and CDR2 (germline): SGHTA, FQGTGA. With 5 bases removed from V and 3 bases from J, the gap between germline ends came to 16 bases. The CDR3 runs to 15 residues. CDR3 in DNA: TGTGCCAGCAGCCCCCTTCCGGGGTTGGACACTGAAGCTTTCTTT. This translates into CASSPLPGLDTEAFF.

This clonotype has only a few counts. This sequence joins TRBV18 and TRBJ2-2, with D hard to call. CDR1 and CDR2 (germline): KGHSH, LQKENI. V was pared by 5 bases and J by 0 bases, with 7 bases between. CDR3 size: 14 residues. The CDR3 nucleotides read TGTGCCAGCTCAAATGATCCGAACACCGGGGAGCTGTTTTTT. Translated: CASSNDPNTGELFF.

This clonotype was detected many times. This sequence joins TRBV12-3 or TRBV12-4 and TRBJ2-1; D gene uncertain. The V end lost 5 bases, the J end lost 4 bases, and 21 bases lay between the germline ends. CDR3 size: 17 residues. CDR3 region: CASSPESPAQPYNEQFF. The CDR3 bases are TGTGCCAGCAGTCCCGAATCCCCCGCGCAACCGTACAATGAGCAGTTCTTC.

The V and J genes are TRBV10-3 and TRBJ2-5, with D possibly TRBD1 on 6 matching bases. Trimming removed 4 bases from V and 5 bases from J, with 14 bases in between. The CDR3 runs to 14 residues. The germline CDR1 and CDR2 sequences are ENHRY and SYGVKD. CDR3 loop: CAISGTGLGETQYF. The CDR3 DNA is TGTGCCATCAGTGGAACAGGGTTAGGGGAGACCCAGTACTTC.

This clonotype was seen ten or more times. The rearrangement joins TRBV7-8 to TRBJ2-3; no clear D. Trimming shortened V by 5 bases and J by 2 bases, and 5 bases separated the two germline ends. The CDR3 is 12 amino acids. CDR1 SGHVS and CDR2 FQNEAQ come from the germline V gene. The CDR3 bases are TGTGCCAGCAGCCCCTTCACAGATACGCAGTATTTT. As protein: CASSPFTDTQYF. Full variable domain (rest looked up from reference TRBV7-8 and TRBJ2-3): GAGVSQSPRYKVAKRGQDVALRCDPISGHVSLFWYQQALGQGPEFLTYFQNEAQLDKSGLPSDRFFAERPEGSVSTLKIQRTQQEDSAVYLCASSPFTDTQYFGPGTRLTVL.

This clonotype was observed a handful of times. The rearrangement uses TRBV12-3 or TRBV12-4 and TRBJ1-2, with no clear D. The V end lost 5 bases, the J end lost 8 bases, and 6 bases lay between the germline ends. The CDR3 spans 10 residues. The CDR3 region is CASSARGYTF. The CDR3 DNA reads TGTGCCAGCAGTGCCAGGGGCTACACCTTC.

This clonotype has only a few counts. The rearrangement links TRBV4-1 to TRBJ1-2, with D possibly matching TRBD1 (5 bases). V was cut by 6 bases and J by 2 bases, with 16 bases left in between. The CDR3 loop spans 15 amino acids. Per the germline V gene, CDR1 is MGHRA and CDR2 is YSYEKL. The CDR3 protein is CASSYTRGPNYGYTF. The CDR3, as DNA: TGCGCCAGCAGTTACACAAGGGGTCCAAACTATGGCTACACCTTC.

This clonotype was detected a few times. CDR3 residues: CSVGFARGETQYF. DNA of the CDR3: TGCAGCGTTGGTTTTGCCAGGGGAGAGACCCAGTACTTC. This rearrangement joins TRBV29-1 to TRBJ2-5; tentative D call: TRBD1 (6 bases). The germline gives CDR1 SQVTM, CDR2 ANQGSEA. The CDR3 length is 13 residues. Trimming stripped 4 bases from V and 4 bases from J, with 13 bases between.

This clonotype was detected only a few times. This chain joins TRBV10-3 and TRBJ1-1, with 9 positions matching TRBD1. Trimming took 6 bases from V and 5 from J; bases not matched to a gene: 7. The CDR3 covers 14 residues. The germline V gene has CDR1 ENHRY and CDR2 SYGVKD. The CDR3 bases are TGTGCCATCAGGGGACAGGGAGGGAAGACTGAAGCTTTCTTT. It translates to CAIRGQGGKTEAFF.

This clonotype was counted a few times. The V call is TRBV5-1, the J call TRBJ2-1; D assignment may be TRBD1 or TRBD2 (5 bases each). CDR1 is SGHRS, CDR2 YFSETQ, per germline. V was pared by 4 bases and J by 9 bases, with 20 bases between. CDR3 length equals 15 residues. CDR3 sequence: CASSLTPGPNAEQFF. Written as DNA, the CDR3 is TGCGCCAGCAGCCTTACTCCGGGACCCAACGCTGAGCAGTTCTTC.

A few counts support this clonotype. V usage is TRBV3-1 and J usage is TRBJ1-1; a possible D gene is TRBD1 (5 bases). The CDR3 runs to 13 residues. V was clipped by 3 bases and J by 9 bases, with 14 bases between them. Germline V gives CDR1 LGHDT, CDR2 YNNKEL (reference sequence). The CDR3 DNA follows: TGTGCCAGCAGCCAGGGGCAGGTGGGCAAAGCTTTCTTT. Translating gives CASSQGQVGKAFF.

The chain employs TRBV20-1 and TRBJ2-1; 8 bases are a match to TRBD2. Germline CDR1 is DFQATT and CDR2 is SNEGSKA (reference sequence). This CDR3 spans 14 amino acids. The V and J ends lost 5 bases and 10 bases, in that order; junction bases with no gene match: 13. CDR3 bases: TGCAGTGCTTCTAGCGGGTTCCCTCATGGGGAGCAGTTCTTC. Translated, it gives CSASSGFPHGEQFF.

The chain carries TRBV6-5 and TRBJ1-6; D is undetermined. The germline gives CDR1 MNHEY, CDR2 SVGAGI. The CDR3 covers 17 residues. V was shortened by 2 bases and J by 6 bases, with 17 bases between the two germline ends. CDR3 coding DNA: TGTGCCAGCAGTTACGGCGGCCGCAGGCTCCGTAATTCACCCCTCCACTTT. Its protein is CASSYGGRRLRNSPLHF.

This chain links TRBV7-8 with TRBJ2-3; 7 bases align to TRBD1. With V trimmed by 6 bases and J by 0 bases, 9 bases remained unmatched. Germline V gene data show CDR1 as SGHVS and CDR2 as FQNEAQ. The CDR3 loop spans 16 amino acids. The CDR3 coding sequence is TGTGCCAGCAGGCCAGGCAGGGGGAAAAGCACAGATACGCAGTATTTT. Its protein product is CASRPGRGKSTDTQYF.

This clonotype was observed a handful of times. The chain couples TRBV12-3 or TRBV12-4 to TRBJ2-2; 7 nucleotides match TRBD2. Losses at the gene ends were 5 bases for V and 0 bases for J; bases not matched to a gene: 9. The CDR3 totals 17 residues. This CDR3 reads CASSLRGDPSNTGELFF. The CDR3 nucleotides are TGTGCCAGCAGTCTTCGGGGGGACCCCTCGAACACCGGGGAGCTGTTTTTT.

This clonotype was counted between two and nine times. The chain joins TRBV5-1 to TRBJ2-5; TRBD2 is a possible D gene (5 bases). Germline V gives CDR1 SGHRS, CDR2 YFSETQ. Trimming took off 0 bases at V and 2 bases at J, with 17 bases between the two ends. This CDR3 is built from 17 residues. The CDR3 sequence: CASSLVFLAADQETQYF. In nucleotides, the CDR3 is TGCGCCAGCAGCTTGGTATTTTTGGCAGCGGATCAAGAGACCCAGTACTTC. The complete variable domain, with remaining parts taken from reference TRBV5-1 and TRBJ2-5, reads KAGVTQTPRYLIKTRGQQVTLSCSPISGHRSVSWYQQTPGQGLQFLFEYFSETQRNKGNFPGRFSGRQFSNSRSEMNVSTLELGDSALYLCASSLVFLAADQETQYFGPGTRLLVL.

This chain links TRBV12-3 or TRBV12-4 with TRBJ1-1; a weak D match, TRBD1 (5 bases). This CDR3 comprises 14 residues. V was shortened by 4 bases and J by 3 bases, with 12 bases between the two germline ends. CDR3 sequence (DNA): TGTGCCAGCAGTTCATGGGGAGGGGACACTGAAGCTTTCTTT. It codes for CASSSWGGDTEAFF.

The V call is TRBV11-1, the J call TRBJ2-2; D uncertain. V was shortened by 4 bases and J by 6 bases, with 9 bases between the two germline ends. CDR3 length equals 13 residues. CDR1 SGHAT and CDR2 FQDESV come from the germline V gene (reference sequence). The CDR3 loop reads CASSSSRPGELFF. DNA for the CDR3: TGTGCCAGCAGCTCCAGTCGGCCCGGGGAGCTGTTTTTT.

The chain recombines TRBV29-1 with TRBJ2-1, with 7 bases fitting TRBD2. Trimming removed 4 bases from V and 7 bases from J; junction bases left unmatched: 7. CDR1 and CDR2 from the germline V gene are SQVTM and ANQGSEA. This CDR3 is built from 13 residues. CDR3 nucleotide sequence: TGCAGCGTTGGGGGAGGGATTAGGAATGAGCAGTTCTTC. Encoded protein: CSVGGGIRNEQFF.

The rearrangement links TRBV6-1 to TRBJ1-5; 7 positions agree with TRBD1. Unmatched junction bases numbered 8, after V lost 5 bases and J lost 7 bases. The germline V gene encodes CDR1 MNHNS and CDR2 SASEGT. This CDR3 has 14 residues. In DNA form, the CDR3 reads TGTGCCAGCAGTCAGGGGGGATTGGGGCAGCCCCAGCATTTT. This encodes CASSQGGLGQPQHF.

This clonotype was counted only a few times. This chain connects TRBV4-1 to TRBJ2-4; maybe TRBD1 (6 bases). Trimming stripped 4 bases from V and 1 base from J, with 26 bases between. This CDR3 region has 20 residues. CDR1 and CDR2 from the germline V gene are MGHRA and YSYEKL. For the CDR3, the DNA is TGCGCCAGCAGCCCCCTCTGGTCCAGGGGCGATGAGGGTGCCAAAAACATTCAGTACTTC. This gives the protein CASSPLWSRGDEGAKNIQYF.

The gene calls are TRBV11-2 and TRBJ2-1; 8 nucleotides align to TRBD1. Germline values: CDR1 SGHAT, CDR2 FQNNGV. CDR3 size: 15 residues. The V and J ends lost 2 bases and 6 bases, in that order; junction bases with no gene match: 6. Written as DNA, the CDR3 is TGTGCCAGCAGCTTACAGGGGGCCGGGGGCAATGAGCAGTTCTTC. It yields the protein CASSLQGAGGNEQFF.

V is TRBV3-1 and J is TRBJ2-1; D gene ambiguous. Germline V gene data show CDR1 as LGHDT and CDR2 as YNNKEL (reference sequence). The CDR3 is 13 residues long. V was shortened by 0 bases and J by 3 bases, with 3 bases between the two germline ends. The CDR3 coding sequence is TGTGCCAGCAGCCAAGACCTCTACAATGAGCAGTTCTTC. Protein product: CASSQDLYNEQFF.

This clonotype occurred a few times. The genes are TRBV11-2 and TRBJ2-1, with 9 nucleotides matching TRBD1. V lost 0 bases and J lost 2; bases outside the gene matches: 5. The germline CDR1 and CDR2 sequences are SGHAT and FQNNGV. The CDR3 covers 17 residues. The CDR3 protein is CASSLDLGTGTYNEQFF. DNA for the CDR3: TGTGCCAGCAGCTTAGATCTGGGGACAGGGACCTACAATGAGCAGTTCTTC.

The DNA for the CDR3 is TGCGCCAGCAGCCAAGTTAGAAAGGACCGAGAGACCCAGTACTTC. As protein: CASSQVRKDRETQYF. This chain uses TRBV4-1 with TRBJ2-5, with D unclear. CDR1 is MGHRA and CDR2 is YSYEKL in the germline V gene. V was shortened by 1 base and J by 4 bases, with 13 bases between the two germline ends. This CDR3 has 15 residues.

This chain uses TRBV2 with TRBJ1-2; possible D gene TRBD1, 6 bases. The CDR3 extends over 13 amino acids. V lost 7 bases and J lost 0, with 9 bases in between. Germline CDR1 is SNHLY and CDR2 is FYNNEI. The chain's CDR3 is CASTWTANYGYTF. In DNA, the CDR3 is TGTGCCAGCACTTGGACAGCTAACTATGGCTACACCTTC.

This sequence joins TRBV27 and TRBJ1-1, with D tentatively TRBD1 (5 bases). Germline loops: CDR1 MNHEY, CDR2 SMNVEV (reference sequence). The CDR3 has 14 residues. V was cut by 5 bases and J by 4 bases, with 14 bases left in between. The CDR3 here is CASSPSGGSTEAFF. The CDR3 bases are TGTGCCAGCAGTCCCTCTGGGGGGAGCACTGAAGCTTTCTTT.

At least ten counts were recorded for this clonotype. The V and J genes are TRBV5-1 and TRBJ2-2, with D possibly matching TRBD1 (6 bases). The CDR3 extends over 14 amino acids. Germline V gene data show CDR1 as SGHRS and CDR2 as YFSETQ. V lost 3 bases, J lost 4 bases, and 10 bases lay in between. The DNA for the CDR3 is TGCGCCAGCAGCTGGTGGACAGCCACCGGGGAGCTGTTTTTT. Translation: CASSWWTATGELFF. The whole variable domain, filled in from reference TRBV5-1 and TRBJ2-2, reads KAGVTQTPRYLIKTRGQQVTLSCSPISGHRSVSWYQQTPGQGLQFLFEYFSETQRNKGNFPGRFSGRQFSNSRSEMNVSTLELGDSALYLCASSWWTATGELFFGEGSRLTVL.